The clone carrying this TCR beta chain was found a few times. MiXCR, run by TCRdb on the RT-PCR reads, gives a single entry per CDR3 protein. The table includes about 650,000 distinct CDR3 sequences, around a sixth detected once. This entry comes from a study of response to subunit inactivated influenza vaccine. CDR1 and CDR2 (germline): MNHEY, SVGEGT. CDR3 length: 17 residues. V lost 2 bases to trimming and J lost 2 bases, with 19 bases between them. This rearrangement joins TRBV6-2 or TRBV6-3 to TRBJ2-7; maybe TRBD1 (6 bases). The sequencing used PBMCs from blood, collected approximately 13 days after vaccination. The origin of this receptor is a man aged 50-60 years who received an inactivated influenza vaccine. The CDR3 is CASSYIKNRDIAYEQYF. CDR3 DNA: TGTGCCAGCAGTTACATTAAAAACCGGGACATCGCCTACGAGCAGTACTTC.